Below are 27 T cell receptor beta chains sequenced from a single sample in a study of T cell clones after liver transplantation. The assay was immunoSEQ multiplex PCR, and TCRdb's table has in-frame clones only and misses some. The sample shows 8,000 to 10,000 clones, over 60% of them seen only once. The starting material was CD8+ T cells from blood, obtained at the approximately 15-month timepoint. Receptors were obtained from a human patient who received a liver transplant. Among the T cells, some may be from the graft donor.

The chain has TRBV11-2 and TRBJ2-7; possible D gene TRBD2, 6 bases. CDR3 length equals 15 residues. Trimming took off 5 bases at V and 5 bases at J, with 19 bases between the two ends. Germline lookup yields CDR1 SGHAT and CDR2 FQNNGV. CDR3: CASSPEGVGEDEQYF. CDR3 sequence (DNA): TGTGCCAGCAGCCCGGAGGGAGTAGGGGAGGACGAGCAGTACTTC.

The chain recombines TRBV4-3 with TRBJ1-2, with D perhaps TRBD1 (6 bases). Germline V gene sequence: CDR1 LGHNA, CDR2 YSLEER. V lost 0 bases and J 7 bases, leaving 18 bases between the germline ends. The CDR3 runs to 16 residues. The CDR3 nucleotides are TGCGCCAGCAGCCAAGAGGTGTCCGGGGGCGCAGGTGGCTACACCTTC. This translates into CASSQEVSGGAGGYTF.

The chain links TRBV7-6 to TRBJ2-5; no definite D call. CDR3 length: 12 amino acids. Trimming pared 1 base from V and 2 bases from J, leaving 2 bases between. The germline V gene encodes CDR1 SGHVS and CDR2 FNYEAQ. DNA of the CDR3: TGTGCCAGCAGCTTAGGTCAAGAGACCCAGTACTTC. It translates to CASSLGQETQYF. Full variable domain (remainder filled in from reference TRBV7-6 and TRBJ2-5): GAGVSQSPRYKVTKRGQDVALRCDPISGHVSLYWYRQALGQGPEFLTYFNYEAQQDKSGLPNDRFSAERPEGSISTLTIQRTEQRDSAMYRCASSLGQETQYFGPGTRLLVL.

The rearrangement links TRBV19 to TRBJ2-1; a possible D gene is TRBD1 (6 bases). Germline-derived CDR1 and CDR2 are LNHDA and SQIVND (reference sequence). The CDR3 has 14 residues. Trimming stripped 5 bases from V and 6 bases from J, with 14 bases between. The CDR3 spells CASSPKTQGNEQFF. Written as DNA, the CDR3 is TGTGCCAGTAGTCCCAAGACACAGGGCAATGAGCAGTTCTTC.

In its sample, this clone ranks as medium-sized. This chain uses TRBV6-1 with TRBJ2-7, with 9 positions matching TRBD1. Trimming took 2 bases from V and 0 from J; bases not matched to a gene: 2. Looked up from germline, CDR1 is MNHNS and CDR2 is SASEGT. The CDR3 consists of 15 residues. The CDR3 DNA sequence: TGTGCCAGCAGTGAATGGGGACAGGGCTCCTACGAGCAGTACTTC. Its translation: CASSEWGQGSYEQYF.

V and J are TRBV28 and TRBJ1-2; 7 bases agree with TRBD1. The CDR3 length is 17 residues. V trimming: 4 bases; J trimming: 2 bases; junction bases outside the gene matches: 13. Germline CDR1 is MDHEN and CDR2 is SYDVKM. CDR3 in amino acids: CASSSYFLGQDNYGYTF. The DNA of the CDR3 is TGTGCCAGCAGTTCCTATTTTTTAGGACAGGACAACTATGGCTACACCTTC.

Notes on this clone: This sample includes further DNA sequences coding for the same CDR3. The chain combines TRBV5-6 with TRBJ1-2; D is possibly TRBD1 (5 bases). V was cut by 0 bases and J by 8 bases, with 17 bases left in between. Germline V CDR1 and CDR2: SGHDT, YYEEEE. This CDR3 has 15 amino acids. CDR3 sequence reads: CASSLEGALALGYTF. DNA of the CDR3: TGTGCCAGCAGCTTGGAAGGGGCCCTCGCCTTGGGCTACACCTTC.

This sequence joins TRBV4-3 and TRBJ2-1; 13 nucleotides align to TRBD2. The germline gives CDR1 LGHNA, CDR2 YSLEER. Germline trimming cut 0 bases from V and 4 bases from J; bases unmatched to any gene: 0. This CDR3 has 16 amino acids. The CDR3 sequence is CASSQETSGGYNEQFF. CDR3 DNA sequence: TGCGCCAGCAGCCAAGAGACTAGCGGGGGGTACAATGAGCAGTTCTTC.

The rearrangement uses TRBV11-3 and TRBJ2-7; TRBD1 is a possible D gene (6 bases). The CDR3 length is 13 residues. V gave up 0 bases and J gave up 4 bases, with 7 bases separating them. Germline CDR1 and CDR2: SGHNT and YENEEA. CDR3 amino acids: CASSLEGGYEQYF. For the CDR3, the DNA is TGTGCCAGCAGCTTAGAAGGGGGTTACGAGCAGTACTTC.

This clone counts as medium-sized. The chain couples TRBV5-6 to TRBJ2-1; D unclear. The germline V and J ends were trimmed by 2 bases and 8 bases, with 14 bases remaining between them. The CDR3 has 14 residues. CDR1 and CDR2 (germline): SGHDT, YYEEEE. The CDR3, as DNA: TGTGCCAGCAGCTTTGAGTCTAAACCATATGAGCAGTTCTTC. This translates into CASSFESKPYEQFF. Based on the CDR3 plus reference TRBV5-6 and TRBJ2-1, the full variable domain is DAGVTQSPTHLIKTRGQQVTLRCSPKSGHDTVSWYQQALGQGPQFIFQYYEEEERQRGNFPDRFSGHQFPNYSSELNVNALLLGDSALYLCASSFESKPYEQFFGPGTRLTVL.

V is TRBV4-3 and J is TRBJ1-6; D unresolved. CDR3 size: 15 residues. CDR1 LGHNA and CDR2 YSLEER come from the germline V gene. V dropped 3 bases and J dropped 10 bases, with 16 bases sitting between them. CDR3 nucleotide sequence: TGCGCCAGCAGCCAGCCGAACATTGTGGACTCACCCCTCCACTTT. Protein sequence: CASSQPNIVDSPLHF.

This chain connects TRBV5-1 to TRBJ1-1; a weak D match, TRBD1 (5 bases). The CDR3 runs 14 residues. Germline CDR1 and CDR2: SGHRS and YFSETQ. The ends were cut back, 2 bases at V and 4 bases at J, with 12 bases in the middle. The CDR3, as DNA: TGCGCCAGCAGCTTCACGGCTGGGGGCACTGAAGCTTTCTTT. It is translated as CASSFTAGGTEAFF.

The CDR3: CASSQDRTDYSGTDTQYF. Here the CDR3 DNA reads TGCGCCAGCAGCCAAGATAGGACGGATTATAGCGGAACAGATACGCAGTATTTT. The rearrangement uses TRBV4-3 and TRBJ2-3; TRBD2 might be the D (6 bases). Germline V gene sequence: CDR1 LGHNA, CDR2 YSLEER. The V end was cut by 0 bases, the J end by 3 bases, with 19 bases between. The CDR3 contains 18 residues.

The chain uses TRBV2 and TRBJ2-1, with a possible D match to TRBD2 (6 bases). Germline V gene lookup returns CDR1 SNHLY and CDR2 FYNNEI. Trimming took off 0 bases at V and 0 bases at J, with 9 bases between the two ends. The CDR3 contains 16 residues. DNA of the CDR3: TGTGCCAGCAGTGAAGCGGCGGGGAGCTCCTACAATGAGCAGTTCTTC. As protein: CASSEAAGSSYNEQFF.

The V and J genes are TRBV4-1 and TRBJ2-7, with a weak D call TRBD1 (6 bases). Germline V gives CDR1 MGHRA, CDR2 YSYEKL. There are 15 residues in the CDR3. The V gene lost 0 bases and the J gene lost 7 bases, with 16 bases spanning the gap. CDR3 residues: CASSQDLGHSREQYF. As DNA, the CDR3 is TGCGCCAGCAGCCAAGATCTGGGACACAGCAGGGAGCAGTACTTC.

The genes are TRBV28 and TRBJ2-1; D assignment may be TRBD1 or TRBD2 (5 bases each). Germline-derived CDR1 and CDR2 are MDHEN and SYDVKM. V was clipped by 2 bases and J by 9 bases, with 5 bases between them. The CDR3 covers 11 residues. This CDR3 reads CASSLGGEQFF. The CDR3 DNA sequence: TGTGCCAGCAGTTTAGGGGGTGAGCAGTTCTTC. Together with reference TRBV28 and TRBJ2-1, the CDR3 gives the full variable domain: DVKVTQSSRYLVKRTGEKVFLECVQDMDHENMFWYRQDPGLGLRLIYFSYDVKMKEKGDIPEGYSVSREKKERFSLILESASTNQTSMYLCASSLGGEQFFGPGTRLTVL.

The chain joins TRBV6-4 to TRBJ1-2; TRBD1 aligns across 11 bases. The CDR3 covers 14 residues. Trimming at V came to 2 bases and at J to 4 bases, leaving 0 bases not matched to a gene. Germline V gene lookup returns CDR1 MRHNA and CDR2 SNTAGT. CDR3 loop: CASSDGTGGYGYTF. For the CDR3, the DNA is TGTGCCAGCAGTGACGGGACAGGGGGCTATGGCTACACCTTC.

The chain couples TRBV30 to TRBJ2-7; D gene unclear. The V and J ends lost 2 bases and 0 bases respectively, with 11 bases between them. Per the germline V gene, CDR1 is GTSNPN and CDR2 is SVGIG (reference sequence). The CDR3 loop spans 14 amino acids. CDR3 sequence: CAWSRDEASYEQYF. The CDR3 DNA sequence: TGTGCCTGGAGTAGGGATGAGGCCTCCTACGAGCAGTACTTC.

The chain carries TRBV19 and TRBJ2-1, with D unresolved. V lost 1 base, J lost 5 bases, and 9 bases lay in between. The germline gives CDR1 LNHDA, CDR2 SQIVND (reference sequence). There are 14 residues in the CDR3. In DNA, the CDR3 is TGTGCCAGTAGTATAGTTGGGTACAACAATGAGCAGTTCTTC. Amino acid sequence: CASSIVGYNNEQFF.

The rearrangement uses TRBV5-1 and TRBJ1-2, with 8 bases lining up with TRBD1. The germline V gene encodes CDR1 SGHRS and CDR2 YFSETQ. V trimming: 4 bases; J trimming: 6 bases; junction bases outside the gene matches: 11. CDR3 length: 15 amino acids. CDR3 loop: CASSLWDRSEDGYTF. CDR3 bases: TGCGCCAGCAGCCTCTGGGACAGGTCAGAGGATGGCTACACCTTC.

The CDR3 spells CASSYSTGGGQPQHF. The DNA for the CDR3 is TGTGCCAGCAGTTACTCGACTGGAGGAGGTCAGCCCCAGCATTTT. This chain connects TRBV6-6 to TRBJ1-5; D is undetermined. The CDR3 runs to 15 residues. Trimming shortened V by 0 bases and J by 6 bases, and 12 bases separated the two germline ends. The germline V gene encodes CDR1 MNHNY and CDR2 SVGAGI (reference sequence).

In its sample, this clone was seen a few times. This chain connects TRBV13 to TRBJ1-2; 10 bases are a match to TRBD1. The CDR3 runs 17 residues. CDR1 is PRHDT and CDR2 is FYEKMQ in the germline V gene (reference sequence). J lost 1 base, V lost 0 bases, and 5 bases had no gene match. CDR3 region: CASSLGTGGPGNYGYTF. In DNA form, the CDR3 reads TGTGCCAGCAGCTTAGGGACAGGGGGCCCTGGTAACTATGGCTACACCTTC.

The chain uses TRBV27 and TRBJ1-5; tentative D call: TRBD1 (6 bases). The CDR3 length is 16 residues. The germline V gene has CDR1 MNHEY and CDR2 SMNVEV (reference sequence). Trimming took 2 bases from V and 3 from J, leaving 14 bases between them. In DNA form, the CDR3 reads TGTGCCAGCAGTTTAGGGGCAGGGGCAACCAATCAGCCCCAGCATTTT. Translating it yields CASSLGAGATNQPQHF.

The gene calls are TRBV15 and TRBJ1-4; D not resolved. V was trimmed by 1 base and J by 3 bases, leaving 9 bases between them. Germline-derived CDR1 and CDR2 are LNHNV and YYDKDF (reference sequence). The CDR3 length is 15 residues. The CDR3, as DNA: TGTGCCACCAGCAGAGCTCACTCGGCTAATGAAAAACTGTTTTTT. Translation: CATSRAHSANEKLFF.

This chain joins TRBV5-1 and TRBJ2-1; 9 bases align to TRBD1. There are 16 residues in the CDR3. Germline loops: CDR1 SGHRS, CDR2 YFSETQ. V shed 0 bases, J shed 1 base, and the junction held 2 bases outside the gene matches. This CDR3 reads CASSLAGTGSYNEQFF. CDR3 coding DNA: TGCGCCAGCAGCTTGGCCGGGACAGGGTCCTACAATGAGCAGTTCTTC.

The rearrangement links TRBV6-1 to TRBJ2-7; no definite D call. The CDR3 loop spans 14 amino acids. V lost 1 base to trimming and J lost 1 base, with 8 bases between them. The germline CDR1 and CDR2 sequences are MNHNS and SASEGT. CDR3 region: CASSEVRSSYEQYF. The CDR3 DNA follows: TGTGCCAGCAGTGAAGTACGGAGTTCCTACGAGCAGTACTTC.

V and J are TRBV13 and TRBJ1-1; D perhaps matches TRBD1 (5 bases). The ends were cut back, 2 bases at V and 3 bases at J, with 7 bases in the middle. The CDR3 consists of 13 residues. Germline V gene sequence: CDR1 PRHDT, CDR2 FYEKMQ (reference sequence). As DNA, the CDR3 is TGTGCCAGCAGCTTACAGGGCGACACTGAAGCTTTCTTT. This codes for CASSLQGDTEAFF.